This entry concerns a single T cell receptor (beta chain). Trimming cost V 5 bases and J 5 bases; bases outside gene matches: 4. Germline values: CDR1 SGHTA, CDR2 FQGTGA. CDR3 length: 14 amino acids. Participant-reported clinical history was the basis for cohort assignment. Authors' data handling: The assay estimated nucleated cells by amplifying reference gene primers. Method: immunoSEQ multiplex PCR; TCRdb's copy keeps in-frame clones and lacks some. V and J calls and clone size follow that table, whereas D and trimming were derived from the DNA. Altogether about 220,000 clones are present, about 79% being singletons, with the ten largest covering around 3.4%. The data stem from a study of blood T cell repertoires in COVID-19. About the research overall: Samples of COVID-19 (acute and convalescent) were obtained from the United States, Italy and Spain. The cDNA or gDNA used as material had been derived from T cells, B-cell-depleted T cells, or PBMCs.

The chain links TRBV7-3 to TRBJ2-3, with 10 positions matching TRBD1. Sample: PBMCs or T cells enriched from blood (not recorded which). This sequence originates from an older woman who had recovered from COVID-19. This CDR3 reads CASSQGQGRDTQYF. The CDR3 nucleotides are TGTGCCAGCAGCCAGGGACAGGGGCGAGATACGCAGTATTTT.